The 20 T cell receptor beta chains below all came from one sample that was sequenced in a study of CD8 T cells in ankylosing spondylitis. Study-wide results and limits: There was a TCR beta motif, made of several highly homologous variants, that appeared characteristic of ankylosing spondylitis blood.

TCRdb passed the 5' RACE reads through MiXCR, listing each CDR3 protein once. The sample shows 670,000 or so distinct CDR3 sequences, under 20% of them seen only once. No cognate antigen is known for these TCRs. The sequenced material came from blood, either unsorted or a sorted T cell fraction (not recorded which). Receptors originate from a male donor with ankylosing spondylitis.

This clonotype came up once. The chain couples TRBV27 to TRBJ1-1; 10 nucleotides agree with TRBD1. Germline V lookup: CDR1 MNHEY, CDR2 SMNVEV (reference sequence). With V trimmed by 2 bases and J by 5 bases, 5 bases remained unmatched. The length of the CDR3 is 15 residues. The CDR3 sequence: CASSLNPGQGTEAFF. The CDR3 coding sequence is TGTGCCAGCAGTTTAAACCCGGGACAGGGGACTGAAGCTTTCTTT.

This clonotype was counted a few times. CDR3 DNA sequence: TGTGCCAGCAGTTGGCTAGCGGGAGTAAACGAGCAGTTCTTC. Its protein product is CASSWLAGVNEQFF. The chain carries TRBV6-2 or TRBV6-3 and TRBJ2-1, with 10 bases matching TRBD2. Germline V lookup: CDR1 MNHEY, CDR2 SVGEGT. CDR3 length equals 14 residues. V lost 4 bases, J lost 10 bases, and 7 bases stayed unmatched.

The V call is TRBV7-6, the J call TRBJ2-7; 7 nucleotides line up with TRBD1. Per the germline V gene, CDR1 is SGHVS and CDR2 is FNYEAQ. The CDR3 runs to 15 residues. With V trimmed by 5 bases and J by 2 bases, 9 bases remained unmatched. As DNA, the CDR3 is TGTGCCAGCAGCCCCACAGGGGACGGACCCTACGAGCAGTACTTC. Amino acids: CASSPTGDGPYEQYF.

In this sample, this clonotype turned up a few times. This rearrangement joins TRBV12-3 or TRBV12-4 to TRBJ2-4, with 7 positions matching TRBD2. The CDR3 is made up of 14 amino acids. Trimming took 3 bases from V and 4 from J; bases not matched to a gene: 3. This chain's CDR3 is CASSLGGGKNIQYF. In DNA form, the CDR3 reads TGTGCCAGCAGTTTGGGGGGGGGAAAAAACATTCAGTACTTC.

This clonotype was counted a few times. The V and J genes are TRBV13 and TRBJ2-3; D is perhaps TRBD2 (5 bases). Germline-derived CDR1 and CDR2 are PRHDT and FYEKMQ (reference sequence). The CDR3 spans 16 residues. The V gene lost 2 bases and the J gene lost 4 bases, with 16 bases spanning the gap. The CDR3 loop is CASSLSPGIWSDTQYF. CDR3 DNA: TGTGCCAGCAGCTTATCCCCGGGAATATGGTCAGATACGCAGTATTTT.

The J gene is TRBJ2-1, the V gene TRBV12-3 or TRBV12-4; TRBD2 aligns across 10 bases. J was trimmed by 7 bases and V by 6 bases; bases with no gene match: 9. The CDR3 spans 15 residues. For the CDR3, the DNA is TGTGCCAGCAGAAGGGGACTAGCGTACGGGAATGAGCAGTTCTTC. This sequence encodes CASRRGLAYGNEQFF.

The rearrangement links TRBV12-3 or TRBV12-4 to TRBJ2-1; TRBD2 matches 9 bases. J was trimmed by 1 base and V by 1 base; bases with no gene match: 8. The CDR3 spans 18 residues. In DNA form, the CDR3 reads TGTGCCAGCAGTTTAGTTAGCGGGAGAGTGCGTTCCTACAATGAGCAGTTCTTC. Amino acids: CASSLVSGRVRSYNEQFF.

The CDR3 sequence: CASSKGYRETGQPQHF. CDR3 DNA: TGTGCCAGCAGCAAAGGGTACAGGGAGACGGGTCAGCCCCAGCATTTT. The V call is TRBV21-1, the J call TRBJ1-5; the listed D gene, TRBD1, was not tested against the DNA. TRBV21-1 constitutes a pseudogene. The CDR3 spans 16 residues.

Only a few counts were recorded for this clonotype. The chain uses TRBV7-9 and TRBJ1-2; D not resolved. V lost 4 bases and J 2 bases, leaving 11 bases between the germline ends. The CDR3 totals 14 residues. Germline-derived CDR1 and CDR2 are SEHNR and FQNEAQ (reference sequence). In DNA form, the CDR3 reads TGTGCCAGCAGCTCAACCGGACGGAACTATGGCTACACCTTC. This gives the protein CASSSTGRNYGYTF.

The chain combines TRBV20-1 with TRBJ2-7; 7 bases match TRBD2. The germline CDR1 and CDR2 sequences are DFQATT and SNEGSKA (reference sequence). CDR3 size: 11 residues. CDR3 protein: CRGSSGYEQYF. In DNA, the CDR3 is TGCAGGGGATCTAGCGGCTACGAGCAGTACTTC.

In its sample, this clonotype was seen a few times. This chain connects TRBV20-1 to TRBJ2-3; D gene unclear. V gave up 4 bases and J gave up 2 bases, with 19 bases separating them. Germline values: CDR1 DFQATT, CDR2 SNEGSKA (reference sequence). This CDR3 region has 16 residues. In nucleotides, the CDR3 is TGCAGTGCTACCTCCCTGGAGCTCGAATTCACAGATACGCAGTATTTT. Translating it yields CSATSLELEFTDTQYF.

The chain uses TRBV7-3 and TRBJ2-5, with D perhaps matching TRBD1 or TRBD2 (7 bases each). The V gene lost 5 bases and the J gene lost 9 bases, with 22 bases spanning the gap. The CDR3 sequence is 15 residues long. Germline V gene sequence: CDR1 SGHTA, CDR2 FQGTGA. CDR3 DNA: TGTGCCAGCAGCGCCCAGGGGGGGACTTTTCGAGCCCAGTACTTC. Its translation is CASSAQGGTFRAQYF.

J is TRBJ1-2 and V is TRBV6-1; 9 positions match TRBD1. The length of the CDR3 is 17 residues. The germline V gene encodes CDR1 MNHNS and CDR2 SASEGT. The J segment lost 4 bases and the V segment lost 6 bases, leaving 15 bases of the junction unmatched. The DNA of the CDR3 is TGTGCCAGCAGCTCCAATGGACAGGGGAGAGCTGGCTATGGCTACACCTTC. Translating it yields CASSSNGQGRAGYGYTF.

There are a few counts of this clonotype. The rearrangement joins TRBV4-1 to TRBJ2-1; no definite D call. CDR3 length equals 12 residues. Germline CDR1 MGHRA, CDR2 YSYEKL. The V and J ends lost 1 base and 5 bases respectively, with 3 bases between them. The CDR3 loop reads CASSQAHNEQFF. CDR3 DNA: TGCGCCAGCAGCCAAGCACACAATGAGCAGTTCTTC.

A few counts support this clonotype. The chain joins TRBV12-3 or TRBV12-4 to TRBJ2-2, with D tentatively TRBD2 (5 bases). CDR3 size: 18 residues. The V gene lost 1 base and the J gene lost 4 bases, with 19 bases spanning the gap. The CDR3 coding sequence is TGTGCCAGCAGTTTAGTTGCGGGCTGGGAGTCCTTCACCGGGGAGCTGTTTTTT. Its protein product is CASSLVAGWESFTGELFF.

The CDR3 loop is CASSLDSGNNNEQFF. The CDR3 DNA reads TGTGCCAGCAGTTTGGATAGCGGGAACAACAATGAGCAGTTCTTC. The chain links TRBV28 to TRBJ2-1; TRBD2 matches 8 bases. Per germline, CDR1 MDHEN and CDR2 SYDVKM. Losses at the gene ends were 3 bases for V and 5 bases for J; bases not matched to a gene: 6. The CDR3 is 15 residues long.

This clonotype was picked up a small number of times. The chain carries TRBV28 and TRBJ1-2; 12 bases fit TRBD1. The V segment lost 5 bases and the J segment 3 bases; nucleotides outside the gene matches: 4. Germline CDR1 reads MDHEN; CDR2 reads SYDVKM. The CDR3 extends over 15 amino acids. CDR3 sequence: CASSPGTGGHYGYTF. The CDR3 DNA is TGTGCCAGCAGTCCGGGGACAGGGGGCCACTATGGCTACACCTTC.

This clonotype has a handful of counts. V and J are TRBV20-1 and TRBJ2-7; a possible D gene is TRBD2 (5 bases). V lost 3 bases, J lost 4 bases, and 10 bases lay in between. CDR1 is DFQATT and CDR2 is SNEGSKA in the germline V gene (reference sequence). This CDR3 contains 12 residues. CDR3 DNA sequence: TGCAGTGCTAGTGGACTGAAGTACGAGCAGTACTTC. This sequence encodes CSASGLKYEQYF.

This clonotype showed up just a few times. The genes are TRBV29-1 and TRBJ2-1, with 9 bases aligning to TRBD2. Germline CDR1 and CDR2: SQVTM and ANQGSEA. V trimming: 4 bases; J trimming: 0 bases; junction bases outside the gene matches: 7. CDR3 length equals 16 residues. CDR3 loop: CSVGGREGSSYNEQFF. In DNA form, the CDR3 reads TGCAGCGTTGGCGGGCGGGAGGGGAGCTCCTACAATGAGCAGTTCTTC.

The chain has TRBV12-3 or TRBV12-4 and TRBJ1-4, with D possibly TRBD1 on 6 matching bases. V lost 1 base and J lost 2, with 8 bases in between. The CDR3 has 15 residues. CDR3 loop: CASSLGGQTNEKLFF. Here the CDR3 DNA reads TGTGCCAGCAGTTTAGGAGGACAGACTAATGAAAAACTGTTTTTT.